This TCR beta chain originates from a study of T cells in Graves' hyperthyroidism and ophthalmopathy. For this clonotype: No antigen is known for it.

Germline assignment: CDR1 KGHDR and CDR2 SFDVKD. V lost 9 bases and J lost 12; bases outside the gene matches: 12. This CDR3 has 13 amino acids. Study results and caveats: Ophthalmopathy got predicted by the model a median about 6.7 months before its onset. In the blood, most expanded thyroid clonotypes above 0.001 appeared as well.

It was RNA transcripts that yielded the amplified TCR beta CDR3 regions. An initial round of RT-PCR targeting the TCR CDR3 relied on the HTBI primer set. TCRdb re-derived calls from the multiplex PCR reads in MiXCR, one entry per CDR3 protein. The sample gives about 98,000 distinct CDR3 sequences, about 37% of which show up once; approximately 10% is in the top ten. The receptor's source is a woman aged 30 to 39 with Graves' hyperthyroidism. The chain links TRBV24-1 to TRBJ1-1; TRBD1 aligns across 10 bases. Input material: peripheral blood or thyroid tissue (not recorded which). The CDR3 reads CATGDWTGGSTFF. As DNA, the CDR3 is TGTGCCACCGGCGATTGGACAGGGGGATCGACTTTCTTT.